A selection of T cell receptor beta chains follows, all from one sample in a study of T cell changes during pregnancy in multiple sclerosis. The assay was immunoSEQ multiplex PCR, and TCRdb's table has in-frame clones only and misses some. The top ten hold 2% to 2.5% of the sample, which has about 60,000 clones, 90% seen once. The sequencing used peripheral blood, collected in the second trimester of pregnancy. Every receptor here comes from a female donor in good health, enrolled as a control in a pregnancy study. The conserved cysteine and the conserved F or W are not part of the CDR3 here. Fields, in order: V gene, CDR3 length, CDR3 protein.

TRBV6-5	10	ASYPGVGEQF
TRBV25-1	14	ASSGPNYKRPHEQY
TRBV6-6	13	ASSADRVISDTQY
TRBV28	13	ASSMGGRAGDTQY
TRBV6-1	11	ASSRTRGGGYT
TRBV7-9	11	ATVSGMTYEQY
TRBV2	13	ASGRDRGTNEKLF
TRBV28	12	ASSWAAQSYGYT
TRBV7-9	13	ASSLAVAGEEEQF
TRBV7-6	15	ASSSWTSASSYNEQF
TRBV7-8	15	ASSLGQASPNAGELF
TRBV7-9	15	ASSLRGTSGGSNEQF
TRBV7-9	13	ASSAHRGGNSPLH
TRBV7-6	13	ASSLGASYTDTQY
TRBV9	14	ASSVHPSGGTGELF
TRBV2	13	ASSEARLANNEQF
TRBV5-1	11	ASSLASGYGYT
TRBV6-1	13	ASSRGGGYQETQY
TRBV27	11	ASWLTGNTEAF
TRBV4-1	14	ASSFDGGAHTGELF
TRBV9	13	ASSETGTGLSGYT
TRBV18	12	ASSPASGRKTQY
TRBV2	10	ASSEQFNEQF
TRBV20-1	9	SAADIYGYT
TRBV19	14	ASSIRGTSGRASQF
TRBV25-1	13	ASSEPGQGYEKLF
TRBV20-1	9	SARGGTEAF
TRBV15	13	ATRGTGKSYNEQF
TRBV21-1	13	ASSCVADRGNEQF
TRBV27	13	ASSSRGRGTDTQY
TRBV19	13	ASSIDRGLRETQY
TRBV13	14	ASSQRLAGVTDTQY
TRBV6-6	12	ASRGAGVGETQY
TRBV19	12	ASSIWEFGTEAF
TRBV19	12	ASTHGQGRDEQY
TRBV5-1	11	ASSETPNSPLH
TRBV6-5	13	ASSYVRTGGYGYT